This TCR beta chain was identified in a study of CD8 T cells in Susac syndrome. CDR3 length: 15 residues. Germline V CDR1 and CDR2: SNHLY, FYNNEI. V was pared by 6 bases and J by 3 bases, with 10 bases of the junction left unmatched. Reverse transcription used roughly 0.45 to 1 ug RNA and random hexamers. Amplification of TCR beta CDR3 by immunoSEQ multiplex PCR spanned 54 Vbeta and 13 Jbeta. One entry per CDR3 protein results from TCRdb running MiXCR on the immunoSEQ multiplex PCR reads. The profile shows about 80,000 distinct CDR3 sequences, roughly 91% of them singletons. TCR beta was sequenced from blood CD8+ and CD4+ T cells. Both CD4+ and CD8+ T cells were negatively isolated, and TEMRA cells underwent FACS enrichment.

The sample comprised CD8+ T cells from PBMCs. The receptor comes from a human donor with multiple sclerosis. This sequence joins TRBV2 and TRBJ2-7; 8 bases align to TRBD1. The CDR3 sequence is CASSSRGGQGYEQYF. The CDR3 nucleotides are TGTGCCAGCAGCTCCCGAGGTGGACAGGGCTACGAGCAGTACTTC.